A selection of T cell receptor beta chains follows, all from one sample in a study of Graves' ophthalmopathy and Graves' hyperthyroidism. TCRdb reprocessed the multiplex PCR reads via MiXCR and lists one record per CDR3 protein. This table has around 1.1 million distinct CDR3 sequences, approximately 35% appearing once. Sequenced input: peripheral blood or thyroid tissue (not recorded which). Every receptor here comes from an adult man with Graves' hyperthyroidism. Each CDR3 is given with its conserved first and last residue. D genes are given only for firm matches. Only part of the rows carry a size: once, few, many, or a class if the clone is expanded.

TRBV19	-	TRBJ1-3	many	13	CATDGGSGNTIYF	TGTGCCACCGACGGAGGCTCTGGAAACACCATATATTTT
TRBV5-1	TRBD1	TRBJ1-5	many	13	CASSHTGDQPQHF	TGCGCCAGCAGCCACACAGGGGACCAGCCCCAGCATTTT
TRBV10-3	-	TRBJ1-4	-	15	CASSESVRTNEKLFF	TGTGCCAGCAGTGAAAGTGTGAGAACTAATGAAAAACTGTTTTTT
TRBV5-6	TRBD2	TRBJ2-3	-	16	CASSLGGRAEADTQYF	TGTGCCAGCAGCTTGGGCGGGAGGGCCGAGGCAGATACGCAGTATTTT
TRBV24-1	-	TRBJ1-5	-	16	CATSDLYLGQTQPQHF	TGTGCCACCAGTGATTTGTACCTCGGACAAACTCAGCCCCAGCATTTT
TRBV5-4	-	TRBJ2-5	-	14	CASGRLGDDETQYF	TGTGCCAGCGGGAGATTAGGGGATGACGAGACCCAGTACTTC
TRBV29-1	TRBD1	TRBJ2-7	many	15	CSVDLKWDRGGEQYF	TGCAGCGTTGACTTAAAGTGGGACAGAGGGGGCGAGCAGTACTTC
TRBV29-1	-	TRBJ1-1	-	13	CSSQPGLNTEAFF	TGCAGCTCACAACCGGGACTCAACACTGAAGCTTTCTTT
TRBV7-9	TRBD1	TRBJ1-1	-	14	CASSSGGRGPAAFF	TGTGCCAGCAGCTCGGGGGGAAGGGGGCCGGCAGCTTTCTTT
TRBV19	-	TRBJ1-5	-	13	CASTRRASQPQHF	TGTGCCAGCACTCGACGCGCAAGTCAGCCCCAGCATTTT
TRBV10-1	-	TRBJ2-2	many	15	CASSVTGTTPAELFF	TGCGCCAGCAGTGTGACAGGGACTACACCGGCGGAGCTGTTTTTT
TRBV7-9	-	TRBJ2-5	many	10	CASSWDTQYF	TGTGCCAGCAGCTGGGACACCCAGTACTTC
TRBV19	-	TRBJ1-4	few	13	CASSPWPGNGLFF	TGTGCCAGTAGTCCCTGGCCGGGAAACGGGCTGTTTTTT
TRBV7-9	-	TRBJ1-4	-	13	CASSGRAGEKLFF	TGTGCCAGCAGCGGCAGGGCGGGTGAAAAACTGTTTTTT
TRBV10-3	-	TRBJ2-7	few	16	CAISVPPGHSSYEQYF	TGTGCCATCAGTGTTCCGCCAGGACACAGCTCCTACGAGCAGTACTTC
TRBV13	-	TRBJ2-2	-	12	CASRREIGELFF	TGTGCCAGCAGACGGGAGATCGGGGAGCTGTTTTTT
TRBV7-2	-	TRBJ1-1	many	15	CASSPLVGRYTEAFF	TGTGCCAGCAGCCCACTAGTAGGGCGATACACTGAAGCTTTCTTT
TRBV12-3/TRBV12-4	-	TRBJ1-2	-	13	CASSLSGKEGYTF	TGTGCCAGCAGTTTGAGCGGAAAGGAAGGCTACACCTTC
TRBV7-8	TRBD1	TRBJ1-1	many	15	CASSHWTGMNTEAFF	TGTGCCAGCAGCCATTGGACAGGGATGAACACTGAAGCTTTCTTT
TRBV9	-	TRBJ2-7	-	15	CASSVGVGNSYEQYF	TGTGCCAGCAGCGTAGGAGTAGGCAATTCCTACGAGCAGTACTTC
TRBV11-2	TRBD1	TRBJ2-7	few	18	CASSSLDLTDRSTYEQYF	TGTGCCAGCAGCTCTCTAGATCTAACGGACAGGTCCACTTACGAGCAGTACTTC
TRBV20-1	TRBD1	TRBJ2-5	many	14	CSATGTDWGETQYF	TGCAGTGCTACCGGGACAGACTGGGGGGAGACCCAGTACTTC
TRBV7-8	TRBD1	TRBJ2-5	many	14	CASSPNRGKETQYF	TGTGCCAGCAGCCCCAACAGGGGGAAAGAGACCCAGTACTTC
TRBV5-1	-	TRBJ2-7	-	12	CASSWARYEQYF	TGCGCCAGCAGCTGGGCCAGATACGAGCAGTACTTC
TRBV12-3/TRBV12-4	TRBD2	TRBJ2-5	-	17	CASRNLRRGTRQETQYF	TGTGCCAGCAGGAATTTGAGGCGCGGGACTAGACAAGAGACCCAGTACTTC
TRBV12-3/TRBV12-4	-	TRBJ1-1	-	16	CASSLLPGDLVAEAFF	TGTGCCAGCAGTTTATTGCCAGGGGATCTTGTCGCTGAAGCTTTCTTT
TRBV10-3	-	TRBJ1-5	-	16	CAIKASSSAGDQPQHF	TGTGCCATCAAGGCATCAAGTTCGGCAGGGGATCAGCCCCAGCATTTT
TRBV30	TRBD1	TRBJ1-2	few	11	CAWTGGRGYTF	TGTGCCTGGACAGGGGGCAGAGGCTACACCTTC
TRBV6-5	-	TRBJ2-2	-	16	CASSDDSWEYSGELFF	TGTGCCAGCAGTGACGACAGTTGGGAATATTCCGGGGAGCTGTTTTTT
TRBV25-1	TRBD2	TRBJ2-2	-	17	CASSGRASGSVSGELFF	TGTGCCAGCAGCGGAAGAGCTAGCGGGAGTGTCTCCGGGGAGCTGTTTTTT
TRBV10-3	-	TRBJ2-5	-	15	CAISDPAASVQTQYF	TGTGCCATCAGTGACCCGGCAGCTTCCGTGCAGACCCAGTACTTC
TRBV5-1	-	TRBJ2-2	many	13	CASSQTNTGELFF	TGCGCCAGCAGCCAGACGAACACCGGGGAGCTGTTTTTT
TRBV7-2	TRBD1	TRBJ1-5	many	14	CASSPGQARLPQHF	TGTGCCAGCAGCCCTGGACAGGCCCGTCTGCCCCAGCATTTT
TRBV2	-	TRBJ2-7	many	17	CASSDYRVASFFYEQYF	TGTGCCAGCAGTGACTACAGGGTGGCGTCTTTCTTCTACGAGCAGTACTTC
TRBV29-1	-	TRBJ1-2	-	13	CSVGTSGTYGYTF	TGCAGCGTTGGGACTAGCGGAACCTACGGCTACACCTTC
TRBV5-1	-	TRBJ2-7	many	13	CASREGQQREQYF	TGCGCCAGCAGGGAGGGACAGCAACGGGAGCAGTACTTC
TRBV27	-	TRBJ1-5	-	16	CASRGRTATSNQPQHF	TGTGCCAGCAGAGGCAGGACAGCAACAAGCAATCAGCCCCAGCATTTT
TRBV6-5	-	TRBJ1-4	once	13	CASSYSEGEKLFF	TGTGCCAGCAGTTACTCTGAGGGGGAAAAACTGTTTTTT
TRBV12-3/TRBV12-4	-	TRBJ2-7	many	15	CASSYADSALYEQYF	TGTGCCAGCAGTTACGCGGACAGCGCTCTCTACGAGCAGTACTTC
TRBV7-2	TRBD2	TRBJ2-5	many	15	CASSKTSGTTETQYF	TGTGCCAGCAGCAAAACTAGCGGGACTACGGAGACCCAGTACTTC
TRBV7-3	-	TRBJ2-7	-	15	CASSLFGGTSYEQYF	TGTGCCAGCAGCTTATTTGGGGGAACGAGCTACGAGCAGTACTTC
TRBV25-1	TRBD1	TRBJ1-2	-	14	CASVLRTGAYGYTF	TGTGCCAGCGTACTTAGGACAGGGGCCTATGGCTACACCTTC
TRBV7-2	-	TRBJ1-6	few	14	CASSLAGTYSPLHF	TGTGCCAGCAGCTTAGCGGGGACCTATTCACCCCTCCACTTT
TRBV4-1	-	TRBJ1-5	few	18	CASSQEGGSDWLNQPQHF	TGCGCCAGCAGCCAAGAGGGCGGTAGTGATTGGTTAAATCAGCCCCAGCATTTT
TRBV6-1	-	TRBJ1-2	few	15	CASNLPRGLGHGYTF	TGTGCCAGCAACCTACCTCGGGGGCTTGGTCATGGCTACACCTTC
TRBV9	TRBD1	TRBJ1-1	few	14	CASSGGTGGTEAFF	TGTGCCAGCAGCGGAGGGACAGGGGGAACTGAAGCTTTCTTT
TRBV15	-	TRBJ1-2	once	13	CATSRGGNYGYTF	TGTGCCACCAGCCGAGGCGGAAACTATGGCTACACCTTC
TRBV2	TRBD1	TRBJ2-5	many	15	CASSEGTGGIGTQYF	TGTGCCAGCAGTGAAGGGACAGGGGGGATCGGGACCCAGTACTTC
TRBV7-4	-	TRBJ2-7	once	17	CASSPTLRAGLSYEQYF	TGTGCCAGCTCACCTACACTACGGGCAGGCCTTTCCTACGAGCAGTACTTC
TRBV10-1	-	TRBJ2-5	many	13	CASSESNTETQYF	TGCGCCAGCAGTGAGTCAAACACAGAGACCCAGTACTTC
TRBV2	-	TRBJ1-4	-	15	CASRPTGIRSEKLFF	TGTGCCAGCAGGCCAACAGGGATCCGAAGTGAAAAACTGTTTTTT
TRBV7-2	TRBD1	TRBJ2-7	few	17	CASSFHSTGQGVYEQYF	TGTGCCAGCAGCTTTCACTCTACAGGACAGGGGGTGTACGAGCAGTACTTC
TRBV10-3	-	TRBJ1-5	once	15	CAISESKTGQETQHF	TGTGCCATCAGTGAGTCTAAGACAGGTCAAGAGACCCAGCATTTT
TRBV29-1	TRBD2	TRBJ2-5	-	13	CAVYSGGSETQYF	TGCGCAGTATATAGCGGGGGAAGTGAGACCCAGTACTTC
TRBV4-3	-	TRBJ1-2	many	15	CASSQGVLTNYGYTF	TGCGCCAGCAGCCAAGGGGTACTTACTAACTATGGCTACACCTTC
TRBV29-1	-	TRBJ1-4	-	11	CSVGAGRGLFF	TGCAGCGTTGGTGCGGGGCGGGGACTGTTTTTT
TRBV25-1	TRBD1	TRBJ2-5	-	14	CACSADRDQETQYF	TGTGCCTGCAGTGCGGACAGGGACCAAGAGACCCAGTACTTC